These 8 T cell receptor beta chains originate from one sample sequenced in a study of blood T cells in healthy people across ages. Using a J-beta primer mix together with a sample-barcoded 5' primer, a second PCR was run for roughly 7 to 11 cycles. Via MiXCR, TCRdb re-called the 5' RACE reads, giving one row per CDR3 protein. The sample includes hundreds of thousands of distinct CDR3 sequences, approximately 53% of them seen just once. The sample consisted of blood. These receptors were collected from a man aged 35 to 55 in good health.

This rearrangement joins TRBV7-2 to TRBJ2-7; 10 bases align to TRBD1. Trimming cost V 4 bases and J 2 bases; bases outside gene matches: 5. The germline CDR1 and CDR2 sequences are SGHTA and FQGNSA. The CDR3 sequence is 15 residues long. Here the CDR3 reads CASSSKTGGAYEQYF. The CDR3 DNA sequence: TGTGCCAGCAGCTCCAAGACAGGGGGCGCCTACGAGCAGTACTTC.

The chain has TRBV6-6 and TRBJ2-5, with 9 bases matching TRBD1. After removal of 6 bases from V and 5 bases from J, the junction contained 7 bases not matched to a gene. CDR1 MNHNY and CDR2 SVGAGI come from the germline V gene (reference sequence). CDR3 length: 14 residues. In DNA, the CDR3 is TGTGCCAGCAGGCTGGGACAGGGAGACGAGACCCAGTACTTC. Translation: CASRLGQGDETQYF.

The chain combines TRBV21-1 with TRBJ1-5. TRBV21-1 constitutes a pseudogene. CDR3 length equals 18 residues. The DNA for the CDR3 is TGTGCCAGCAGCAAAGGCGGATACTGTGCGGTAAGCAATCAGCCCCAGCATTTT. Translating it yields CASSKGGYCAVSNQPQHF.

J is TRBJ2-7 and V is TRBV28; D remains unclear. The ends were cut back, 4 bases at V and 3 bases at J, with 10 bases in the middle. Germline-derived CDR1 and CDR2 are MDHEN and SYDVKM. CDR3 size: 13 residues. As DNA, the CDR3 is TGTGCCAGCAGTTCCTATCCCTACTACGAGCAGTACTTC. Residues: CASSSYPYYEQYF.

The J gene is TRBJ2-3, the V gene TRBV11-2; D perhaps matches TRBD2 (7 bases). Trimming removed 9 bases from V and 4 bases from J, with 17 bases in between. The CDR3 runs to 14 residues. The germline gives CDR1 SGHAT, CDR2 FQNNGV. CDR3 protein: CASWGGALADTQYF. Here the CDR3 DNA reads TGTGCCAGTTGGGGGGGCGCATTAGCAGATACGCAGTATTTT.

This clonotype appeared a few times. The chain couples TRBV6-1 to TRBJ2-3; TRBD1 matches 7 bases. This CDR3 contains 13 residues. The germline V gene encodes CDR1 MNHNS and CDR2 SASEGT. Trimming removed 6 bases from V and 6 bases from J; junction bases left unmatched: 6. The CDR3 spells CASSVTGVDTQYF. The CDR3 region has the DNA TGTGCCAGCAGCGTAACAGGGGTTGATACGCAGTATTTT.

The sample holds a few counts of this clonotype. The gene calls are TRBV28 and TRBJ2-7, with TRBD1 matching 10 bases. The CDR3 has 16 residues. Germline V gene lookup returns CDR1 MDHEN and CDR2 SYDVKM. The V segment lost 7 bases and the J segment 2 bases; nucleotides outside the gene matches: 11. DNA for the CDR3: TGTGCCAGCAACTTCCCGGGACAGGGGCCCCCCTACGAGCAGTACTTC. This codes for CASNFPGQGPPYEQYF.

This clonotype was observed a handful of times. V and J are TRBV21-1 and TRBJ2-4; the table calls TRBD2, which could not be checked here. Matching the DNA end better, TRBJ2-7 makes the J call doubtful. TRBV21-1 is listed as a pseudogene. The CDR3 covers 16 residues. Here the CDR3 reads CASRRPLGPPHYEQYF. In nucleotides, the CDR3 is TGTGCCAGCAGACGGCCTTTGGGGCCTCCACACTACGAGCAGTACTTC.